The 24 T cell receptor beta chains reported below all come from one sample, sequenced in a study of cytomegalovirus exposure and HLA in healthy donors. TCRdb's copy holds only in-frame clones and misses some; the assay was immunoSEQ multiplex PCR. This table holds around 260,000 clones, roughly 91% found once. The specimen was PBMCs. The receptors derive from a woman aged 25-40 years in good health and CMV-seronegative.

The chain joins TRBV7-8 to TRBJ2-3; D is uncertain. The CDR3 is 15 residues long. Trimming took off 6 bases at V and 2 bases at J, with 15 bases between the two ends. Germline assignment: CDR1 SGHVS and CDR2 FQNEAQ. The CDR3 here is CASSFHNFDTDTQYF. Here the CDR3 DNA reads TGTGCCAGCAGTTTTCATAACTTCGACACAGATACGCAGTATTTT.

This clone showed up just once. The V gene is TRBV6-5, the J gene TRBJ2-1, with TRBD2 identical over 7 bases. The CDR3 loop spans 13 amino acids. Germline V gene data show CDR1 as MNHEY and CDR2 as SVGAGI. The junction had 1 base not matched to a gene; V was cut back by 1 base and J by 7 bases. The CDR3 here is CASSYLRGNEQFF. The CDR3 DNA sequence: TGTGCCAGCAGTTACTTGCGGGGGAATGAGCAGTTCTTC.

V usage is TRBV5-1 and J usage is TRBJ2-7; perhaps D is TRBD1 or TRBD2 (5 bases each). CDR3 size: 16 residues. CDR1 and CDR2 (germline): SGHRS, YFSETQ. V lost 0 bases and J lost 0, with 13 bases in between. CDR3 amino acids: CASSLDVGASSYEQYF. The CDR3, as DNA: TGCGCCAGCAGCTTGGACGTCGGGGCGAGCTCCTACGAGCAGTACTTC.

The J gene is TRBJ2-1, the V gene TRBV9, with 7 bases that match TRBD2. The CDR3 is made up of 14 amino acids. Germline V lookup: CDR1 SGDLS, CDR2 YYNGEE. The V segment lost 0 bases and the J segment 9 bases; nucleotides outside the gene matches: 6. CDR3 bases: TGTGCCAGCAGCGTAGGTGGGGGGGTCCGTGAGCAGTTCTTC. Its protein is CASSVGGGVREQFF.

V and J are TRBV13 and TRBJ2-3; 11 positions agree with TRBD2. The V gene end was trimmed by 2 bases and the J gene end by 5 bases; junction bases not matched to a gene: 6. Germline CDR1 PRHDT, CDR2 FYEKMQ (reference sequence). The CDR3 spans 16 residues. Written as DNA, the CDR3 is TGTGCCAGCAGCTTATATAGCGGGAGGGTCGGAGATACGCAGTATTTT. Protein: CASSLYSGRVGDTQYF.

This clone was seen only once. The CDR3 nucleotides read TGCAGCGTGCCGGGACAGGGGGTTTCGGAGACCCAGTACTTC. Amino acids: CSVPGQGVSETQYF. The V call is TRBV29-1, the J call TRBJ2-5; 11 bases map to TRBD1. Germline-derived CDR1 and CDR2 are SQVTM and ANQGSEA. The CDR3 totals 14 residues. Trimming cost V 6 bases and J 5 bases; bases outside gene matches: 8.

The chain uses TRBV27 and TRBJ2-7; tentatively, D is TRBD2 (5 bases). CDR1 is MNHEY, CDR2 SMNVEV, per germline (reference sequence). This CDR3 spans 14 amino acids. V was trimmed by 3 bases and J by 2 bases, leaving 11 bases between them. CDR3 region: CASSFEGPTYEQYF. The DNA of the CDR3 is TGTGCCAGCAGTTTTGAGGGTCCCACCTACGAGCAGTACTTC.

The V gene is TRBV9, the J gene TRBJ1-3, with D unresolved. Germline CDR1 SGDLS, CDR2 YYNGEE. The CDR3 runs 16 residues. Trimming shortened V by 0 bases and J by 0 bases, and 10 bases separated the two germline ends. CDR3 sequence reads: CASSVGPPSSGNTIYF. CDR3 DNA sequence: TGTGCCAGCAGCGTAGGTCCGCCGAGCTCTGGAAACACCATATATTTT. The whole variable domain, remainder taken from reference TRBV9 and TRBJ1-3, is DSGVTQTPKHLITATGQRVTLRCSPRSGDLSVYWYQQSLDQGLQFLIQYYNGEERAKGNILERFSAQQFPDLHSELNLSSLELGDSALYFCASSVGPPSSGNTIYFGEGSWLTVV.

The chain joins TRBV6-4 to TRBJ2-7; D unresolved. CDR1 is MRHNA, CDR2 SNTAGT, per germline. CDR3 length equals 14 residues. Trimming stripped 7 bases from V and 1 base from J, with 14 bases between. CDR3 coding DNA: TGTGCCAGCATGGTGGGCAGAGAATCCTACGAGCAGTACTTC. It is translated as CASMVGRESYEQYF.

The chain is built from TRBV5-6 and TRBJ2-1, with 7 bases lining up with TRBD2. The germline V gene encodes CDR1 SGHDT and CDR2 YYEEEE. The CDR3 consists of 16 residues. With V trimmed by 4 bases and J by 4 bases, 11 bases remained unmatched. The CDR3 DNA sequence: TGTGCCAGCAGCCATGGTGGGGCTAGCGGATACAATGAGCAGTTCTTC. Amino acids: CASSHGGASGYNEQFF.

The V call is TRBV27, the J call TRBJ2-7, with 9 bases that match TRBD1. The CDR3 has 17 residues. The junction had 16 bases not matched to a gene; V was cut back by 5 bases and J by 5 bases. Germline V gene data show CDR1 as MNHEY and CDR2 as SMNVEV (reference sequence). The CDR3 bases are TGTGCCAGCAGTCCACCTACCGGGACAGGGAGATTCCACGAGCAGTACTTC. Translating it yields CASSPPTGTGRFHEQYF.

The CDR3 loop is CAWSVSGSNEQFF. The CDR3 region has the DNA TGTGCCTGGAGTGTATCGGGGAGCAATGAGCAGTTCTTC. The chain is built from TRBV30 and TRBJ2-1; possible D gene TRBD2, 5 bases. Trimming stripped 0 bases from V and 6 bases from J, with 9 bases between. This CDR3 comprises 13 residues. Germline lookup yields CDR1 GTSNPN and CDR2 SVGIG (reference sequence).

CDR3 sequence reads: CASSLLGGSNQPQHF. Written as DNA, the CDR3 is TGTGCCAGCAGTCTCCTAGGGGGAAGCAATCAGCCCCAGCATTTT. The gene calls are TRBV27 and TRBJ1-5, with D perhaps matching TRBD1 (6 bases). CDR3 length: 15 amino acids. Germline CDR1 is MNHEY and CDR2 is SMNVEV (reference sequence). V was pared by 5 bases and J by 1 base, with 12 bases between.

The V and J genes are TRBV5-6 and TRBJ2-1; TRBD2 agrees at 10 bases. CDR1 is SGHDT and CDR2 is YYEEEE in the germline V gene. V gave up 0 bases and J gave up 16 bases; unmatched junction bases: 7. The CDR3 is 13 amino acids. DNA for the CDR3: TGTGCCAGCAGCTTGGCTTCTACTAGCGGGAAATTCTTC. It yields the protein CASSLASTSGKFF.

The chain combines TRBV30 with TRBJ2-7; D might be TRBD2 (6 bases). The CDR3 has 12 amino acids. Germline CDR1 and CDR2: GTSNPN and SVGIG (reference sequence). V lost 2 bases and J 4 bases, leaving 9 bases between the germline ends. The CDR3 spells CAWSRRGYEQYF. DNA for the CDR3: TGTGCCTGGAGTAGGAGGGGTTACGAGCAGTACTTC. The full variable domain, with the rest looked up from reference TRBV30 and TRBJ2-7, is SQTIHQWPATLVQPVGSPLSLECTVEGTSNPNLYWYRQAAGRGLQLLFYSVGIGQISSEVPQNLSASRPQDRQFILSSKKLLLSDSGFYLCAWSRRGYEQYFGPGTRLTVT.

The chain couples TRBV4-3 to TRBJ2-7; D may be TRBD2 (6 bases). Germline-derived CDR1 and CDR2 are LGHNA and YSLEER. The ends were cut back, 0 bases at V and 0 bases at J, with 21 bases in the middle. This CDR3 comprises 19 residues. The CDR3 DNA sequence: TGCGCCAGCAGCCAAGATCGACTGGGACTCGTGTCCAACTCCTACGAGCAGTACTTC. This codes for CASSQDRLGLVSNSYEQYF.

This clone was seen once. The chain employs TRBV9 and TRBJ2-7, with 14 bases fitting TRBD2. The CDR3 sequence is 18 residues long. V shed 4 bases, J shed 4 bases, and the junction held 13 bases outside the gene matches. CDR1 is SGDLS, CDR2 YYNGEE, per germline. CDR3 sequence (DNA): TGTGCCAGCAGCCCCACCCGACTAGCGGGAGGGTCGCCTTACGAGCAGTACTTC. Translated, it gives CASSPTRLAGGSPYEQYF.

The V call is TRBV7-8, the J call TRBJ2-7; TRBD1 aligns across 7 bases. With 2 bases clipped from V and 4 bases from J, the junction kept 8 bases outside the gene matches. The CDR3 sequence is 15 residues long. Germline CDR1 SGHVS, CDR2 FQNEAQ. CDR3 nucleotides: TGTGCCAGCAGCTTAAATGAGGGGACAGCATACGAGCAGTACTTC. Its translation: CASSLNEGTAYEQYF.

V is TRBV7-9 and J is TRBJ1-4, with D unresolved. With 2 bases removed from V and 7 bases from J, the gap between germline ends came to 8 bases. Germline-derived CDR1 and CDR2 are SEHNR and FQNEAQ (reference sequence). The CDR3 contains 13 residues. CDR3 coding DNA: TGTGCCAGCAGCTTAATGGGAAGTGAAAAACTGTTTTTT. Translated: CASSLMGSEKLFF.

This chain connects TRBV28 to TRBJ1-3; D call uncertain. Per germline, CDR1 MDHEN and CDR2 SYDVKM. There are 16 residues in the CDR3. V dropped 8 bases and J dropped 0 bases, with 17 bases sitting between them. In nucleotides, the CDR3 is TGTGCCAGCTCCATAGGTCGGGGATACTCTGGAAACACCATATATTTT. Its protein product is CASSIGRGYSGNTIYF.

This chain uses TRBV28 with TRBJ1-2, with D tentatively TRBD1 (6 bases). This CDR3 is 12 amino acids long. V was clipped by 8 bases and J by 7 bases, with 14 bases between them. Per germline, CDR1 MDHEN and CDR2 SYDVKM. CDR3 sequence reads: CASEWGAGGYTF. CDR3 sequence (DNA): TGTGCCAGCGAATGGGGGGCGGGTGGCTACACCTTC.

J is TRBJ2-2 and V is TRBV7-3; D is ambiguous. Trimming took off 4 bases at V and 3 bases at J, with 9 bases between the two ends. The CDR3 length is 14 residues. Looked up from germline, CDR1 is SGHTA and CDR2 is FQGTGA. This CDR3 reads CASSSNSHTGELFF. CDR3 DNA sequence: TGTGCCAGCAGCTCAAATTCCCACACCGGGGAGCTGTTTTTT.

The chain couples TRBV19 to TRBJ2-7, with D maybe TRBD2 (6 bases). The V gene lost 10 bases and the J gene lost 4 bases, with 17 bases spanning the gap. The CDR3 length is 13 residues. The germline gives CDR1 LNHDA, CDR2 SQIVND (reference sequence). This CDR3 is CATRDPGGYEQYF. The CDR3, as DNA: TGTGCCACCCGGGACCCTGGAGGGTACGAGCAGTACTTC.

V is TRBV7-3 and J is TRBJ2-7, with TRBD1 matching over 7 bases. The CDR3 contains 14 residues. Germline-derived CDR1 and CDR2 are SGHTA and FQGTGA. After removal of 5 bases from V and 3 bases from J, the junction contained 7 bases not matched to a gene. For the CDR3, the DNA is TGTGCCAGCAGCCCCCGGGACAGAAGCTACGAGCAGTACTTC. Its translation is CASSPRDRSYEQYF. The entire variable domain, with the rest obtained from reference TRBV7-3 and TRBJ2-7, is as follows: GAGVSQTPSNKVTEKGKYVELRCDPISGHTALYWYRQSLGQGPEFLIYFQGTGAADDSGLPNDRFFAVRPEGSVSTLKIQRTERGDSAVYLCASSPRDRSYEQYFGPGTRLTVT.